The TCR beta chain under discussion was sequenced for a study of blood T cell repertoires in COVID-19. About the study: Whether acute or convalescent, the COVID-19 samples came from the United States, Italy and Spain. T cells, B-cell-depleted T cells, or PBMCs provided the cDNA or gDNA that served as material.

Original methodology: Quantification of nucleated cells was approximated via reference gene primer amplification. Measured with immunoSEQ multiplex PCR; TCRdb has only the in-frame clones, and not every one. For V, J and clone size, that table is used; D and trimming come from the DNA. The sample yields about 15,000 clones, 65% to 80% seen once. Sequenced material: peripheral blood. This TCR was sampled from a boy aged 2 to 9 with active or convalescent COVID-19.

The CDR3 nucleotides are TGTGCCAGCACTCCGCATGGGACGGGAGGCACTGAAGCTTTCTTT. Translating it yields CASTPHGTGGTEAFF. V usage is TRBV28 and J usage is TRBJ1-1; weak D call: TRBD1 (5 bases). From germline, CDR1 is MDHEN and CDR2 SYDVKM. This CDR3 has 15 amino acids. The germline V and J ends were trimmed by 7 bases and 4 bases, with 19 bases remaining between them.